This T cell receptor beta chain emerged from a study of blood T cell repertoires in COVID-19. For the study at large: From the United States, Italy and Spain came samples of acute and convalescent COVID-19. T cells, B-cell-depleted T cells, or PBMCs supplied cDNA or gDNA.

Profiled with immunoSEQ multiplex PCR; TCRdb holds only in-frame clones, not every one. This table has roughly 330,000 clones, around 87% appearing once. This CDR3 comprises 12 residues. Germline CDR1 SGHTS, CDR2 YDEGEE. V was shortened by 2 bases and J by 3 bases, with 4 bases between the two germline ends. The participants were between about 18 and 100 years old and came from 24 US areas. The source is a young woman who had recovered from COVID-19. The rearrangement joins TRBV5-8 to TRBJ2-3; no clear D gene. Sequencing was carried out using PBMCs or T cells enriched from blood (not recorded which). For the CDR3, the DNA is TGTGCCAGCAGCTTACGGACAGATACGCAGTATTTT. It specifies CASSLRTDTQYF.